This T cell receptor beta chain came from a study of blood T cell repertoires in COVID-19. At the level of the study: The United States, Italy and Spain provided the acute and convalescent COVID-19 samples. The cDNA or gDNA used as material had been derived from T cells, B-cell-depleted T cells, or PBMCs.

The CDR3 has 17 amino acids. Germline V gene lookup returns CDR1 SGHNT and CDR2 YENEEA. V lost 6 bases to trimming and J lost 2 bases; unmatched junction nucleotides: 8. In the source study's methods: Reference gene primer amplification in the assay estimated nucleated cell counts. Produced via immunoSEQ multiplex PCR; TCRdb's table is partial and in-frame only. That table supplies the V and J calls and clone size; D and trimming were determined from the DNA. In the table there are 60,000 to 75,000 clones, roughly 91% of which are singletons. The sequence came from a human donor in a cohort sampled during active COVID-19. The rearrangement joins TRBV11-3 to TRBJ2-1; TRBD2 aligns across 12 bases. Sequencing input: peripheral blood. This chain's CDR3 is CASSPTLAGGTYNEQFF. The CDR3 region has the DNA TGTGCCAGCAGTCCAACCCTAGCGGGAGGGACCTACAATGAGCAGTTCTTC.